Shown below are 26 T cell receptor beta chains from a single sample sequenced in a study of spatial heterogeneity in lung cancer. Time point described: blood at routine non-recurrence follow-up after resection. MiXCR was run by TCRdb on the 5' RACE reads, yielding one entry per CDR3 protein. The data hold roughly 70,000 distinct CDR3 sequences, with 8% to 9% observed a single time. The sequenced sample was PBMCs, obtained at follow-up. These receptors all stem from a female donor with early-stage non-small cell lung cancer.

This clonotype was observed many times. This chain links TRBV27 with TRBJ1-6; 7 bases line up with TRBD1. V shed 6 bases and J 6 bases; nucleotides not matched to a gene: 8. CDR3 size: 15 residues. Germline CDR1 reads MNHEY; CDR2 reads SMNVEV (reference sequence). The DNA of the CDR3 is TGTGCCAGCAGCCTCGCAGGGGGAGGTAATTCACCCCTCCACTTT. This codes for CASSLAGGGNSPLHF.

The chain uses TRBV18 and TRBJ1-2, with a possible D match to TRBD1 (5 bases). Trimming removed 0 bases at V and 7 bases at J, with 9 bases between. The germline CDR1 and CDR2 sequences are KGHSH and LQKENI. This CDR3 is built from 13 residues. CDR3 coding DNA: TGTGCCAGCTCACCACCGGATGGGGCTGGCTACACCTTC. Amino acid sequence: CASSPPDGAGYTF.

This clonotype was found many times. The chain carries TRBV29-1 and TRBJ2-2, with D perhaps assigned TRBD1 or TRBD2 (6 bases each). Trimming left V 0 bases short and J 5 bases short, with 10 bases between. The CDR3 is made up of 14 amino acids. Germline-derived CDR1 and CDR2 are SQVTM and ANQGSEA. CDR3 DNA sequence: TGCAGCGTTGAAGATGGAGGGGGAACCGGGGAGCTGTTTTTT. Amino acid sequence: CSVEDGGGTGELFF.

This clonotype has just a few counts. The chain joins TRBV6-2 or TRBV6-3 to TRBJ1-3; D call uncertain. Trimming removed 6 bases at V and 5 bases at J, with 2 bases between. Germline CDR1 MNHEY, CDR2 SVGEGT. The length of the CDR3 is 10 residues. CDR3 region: CASRRNTIYF. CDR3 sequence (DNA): TGTGCCAGCAGAAGAAACACCATATATTTT.

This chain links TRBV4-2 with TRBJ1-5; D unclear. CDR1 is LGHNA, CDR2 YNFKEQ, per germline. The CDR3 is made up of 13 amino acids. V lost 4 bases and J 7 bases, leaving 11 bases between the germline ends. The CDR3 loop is CASSPEKGQPQHF. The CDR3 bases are TGTGCCAGCAGCCCGGAGAAGGGCCAGCCCCAGCATTTT.

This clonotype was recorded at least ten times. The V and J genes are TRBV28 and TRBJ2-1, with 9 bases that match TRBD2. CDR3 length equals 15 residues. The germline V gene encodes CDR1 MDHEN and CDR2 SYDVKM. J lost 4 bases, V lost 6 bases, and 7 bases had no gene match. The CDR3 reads CASSRTSEIYNEQFF. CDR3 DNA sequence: TGTGCCAGCAGCAGGACTAGCGAGATTTACAATGAGCAGTTCTTC.

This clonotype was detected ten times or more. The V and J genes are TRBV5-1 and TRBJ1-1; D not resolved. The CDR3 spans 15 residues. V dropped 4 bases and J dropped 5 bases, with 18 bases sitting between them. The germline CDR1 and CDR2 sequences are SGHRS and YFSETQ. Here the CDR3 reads CASSPGGHIMTEAFF. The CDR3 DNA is TGCGCCAGCAGCCCCGGAGGGCATATCATGACTGAAGCTTTCTTT.

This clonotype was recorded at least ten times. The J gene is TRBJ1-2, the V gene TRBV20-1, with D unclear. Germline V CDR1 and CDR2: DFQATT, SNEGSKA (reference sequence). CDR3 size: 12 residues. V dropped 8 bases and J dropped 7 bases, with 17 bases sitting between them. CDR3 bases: TGCAGTAATCTCAACTTACCTGGTGGCTACACCTTC. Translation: CSNLNLPGGYTF.

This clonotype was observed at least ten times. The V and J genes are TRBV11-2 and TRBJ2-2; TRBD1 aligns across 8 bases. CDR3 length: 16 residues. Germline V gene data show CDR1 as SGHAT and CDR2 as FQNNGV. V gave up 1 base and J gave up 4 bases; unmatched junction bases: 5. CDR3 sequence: CASSLVQGAVTGELFF. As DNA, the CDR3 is TGTGCCAGCAGCTTAGTCCAGGGGGCGGTCACCGGGGAGCTGTTTTTT.

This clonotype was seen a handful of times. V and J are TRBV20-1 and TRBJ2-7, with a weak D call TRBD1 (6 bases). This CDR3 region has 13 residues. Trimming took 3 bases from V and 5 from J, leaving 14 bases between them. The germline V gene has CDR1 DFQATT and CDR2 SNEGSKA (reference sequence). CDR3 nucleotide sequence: TGCAGTGCTAGCCTTGGGGACACCAACGAGCAGTACTTC. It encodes CSASLGDTNEQYF.

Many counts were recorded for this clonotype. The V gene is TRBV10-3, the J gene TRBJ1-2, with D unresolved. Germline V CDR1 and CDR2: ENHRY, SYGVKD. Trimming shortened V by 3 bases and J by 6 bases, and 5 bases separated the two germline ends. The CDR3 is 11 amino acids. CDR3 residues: CAISEGNGYTF. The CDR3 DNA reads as TGTGCCATCAGTGAAGGGAATGGCTACACCTTC.

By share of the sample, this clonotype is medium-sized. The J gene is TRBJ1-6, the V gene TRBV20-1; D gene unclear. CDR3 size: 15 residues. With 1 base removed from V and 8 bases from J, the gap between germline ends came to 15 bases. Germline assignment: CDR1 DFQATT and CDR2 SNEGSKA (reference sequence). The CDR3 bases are TGCAGTGCTAGAGCGGGAACAAAGGCCGATTCACCCCTCCACTTT. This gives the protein CSARAGTKADSPLHF.

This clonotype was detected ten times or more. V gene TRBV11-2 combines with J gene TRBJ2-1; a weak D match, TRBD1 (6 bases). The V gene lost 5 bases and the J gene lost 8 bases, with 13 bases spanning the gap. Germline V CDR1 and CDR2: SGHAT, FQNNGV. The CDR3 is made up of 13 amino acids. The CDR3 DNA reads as TGTGCCAGCAGCCGTGACAGGTTGGATGAGCAGTTCTTC. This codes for CASSRDRLDEQFF.

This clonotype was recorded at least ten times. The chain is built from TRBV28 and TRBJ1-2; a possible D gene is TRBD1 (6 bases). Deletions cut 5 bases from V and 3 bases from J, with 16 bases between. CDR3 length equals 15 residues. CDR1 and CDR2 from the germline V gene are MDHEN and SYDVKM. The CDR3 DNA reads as TGTGCCAGCAGTAACCGACAGGTGGGGGACTATGGCTACACCTTC. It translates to CASSNRQVGDYGYTF.

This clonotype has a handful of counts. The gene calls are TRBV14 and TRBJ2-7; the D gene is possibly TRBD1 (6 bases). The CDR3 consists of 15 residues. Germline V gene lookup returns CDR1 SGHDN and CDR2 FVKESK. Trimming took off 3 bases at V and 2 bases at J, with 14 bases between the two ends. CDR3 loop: CASSQATGPTYEQYF. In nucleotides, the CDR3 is TGTGCCAGCAGCCAGGCGACAGGCCCCACCTACGAGCAGTACTTC.

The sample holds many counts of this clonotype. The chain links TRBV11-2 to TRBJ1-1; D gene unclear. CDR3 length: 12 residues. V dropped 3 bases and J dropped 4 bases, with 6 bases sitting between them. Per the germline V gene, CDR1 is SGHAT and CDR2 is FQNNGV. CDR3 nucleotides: TGTGCCAGCAGCTTCGTAAGCACTGAAGCTTTCTTT. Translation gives CASSFVSTEAFF.

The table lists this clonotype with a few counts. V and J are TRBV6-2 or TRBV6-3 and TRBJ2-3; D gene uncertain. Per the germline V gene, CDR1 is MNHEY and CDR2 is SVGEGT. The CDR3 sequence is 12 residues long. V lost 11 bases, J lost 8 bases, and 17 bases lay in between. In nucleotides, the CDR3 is TGTGCCGGATCCGGCCCCCTGGGTACGCAGTATTTT. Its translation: CAGSGPLGTQYF.

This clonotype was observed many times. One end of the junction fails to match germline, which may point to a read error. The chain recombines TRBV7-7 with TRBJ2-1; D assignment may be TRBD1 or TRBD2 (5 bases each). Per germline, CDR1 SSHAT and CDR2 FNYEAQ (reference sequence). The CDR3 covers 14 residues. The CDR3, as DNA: TGTGCTAGCAGCTTTAGAGGGGCTGGGAATGAGCAGTTCTTC. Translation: CASSFRGAGNEQFF.

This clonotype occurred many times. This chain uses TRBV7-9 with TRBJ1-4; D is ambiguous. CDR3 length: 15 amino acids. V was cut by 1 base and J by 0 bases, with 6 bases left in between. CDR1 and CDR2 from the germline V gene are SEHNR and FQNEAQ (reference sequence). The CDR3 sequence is CASSLVGATNEKLFF. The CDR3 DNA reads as TGTGCCAGCAGCTTAGTTGGTGCAACTAATGAAAAACTGTTTTTT.

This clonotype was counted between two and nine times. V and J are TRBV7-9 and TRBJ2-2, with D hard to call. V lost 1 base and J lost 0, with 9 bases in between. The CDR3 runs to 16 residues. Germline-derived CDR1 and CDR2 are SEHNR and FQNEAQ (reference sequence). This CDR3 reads CASSLEGLSNTGELFF. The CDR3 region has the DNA TGTGCCAGCAGCTTAGAAGGCCTGTCGAACACCGGGGAGCTGTTTTTT.

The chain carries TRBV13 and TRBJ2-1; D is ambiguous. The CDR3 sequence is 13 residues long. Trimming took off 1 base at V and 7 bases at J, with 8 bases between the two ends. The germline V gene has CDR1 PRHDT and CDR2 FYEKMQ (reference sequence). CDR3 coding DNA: TGTGCCAGCAGCTTAGACGTGGGTAATGAGCAGTTCTTC. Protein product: CASSLDVGNEQFF. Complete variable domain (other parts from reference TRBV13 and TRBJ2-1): AAGVIQSPRHLIKEKRETATLKCYPIPRHDTVYWYQQGPGQDPQFLISFYEKMQSDKGSIPDRFSAQQFSDYHSELNMSSLELGDSALYFCASSLDVGNEQFFGPGTRLTVL.

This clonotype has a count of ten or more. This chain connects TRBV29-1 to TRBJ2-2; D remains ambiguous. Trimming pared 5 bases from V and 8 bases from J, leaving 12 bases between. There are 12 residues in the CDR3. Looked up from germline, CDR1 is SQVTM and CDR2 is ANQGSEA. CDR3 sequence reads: CSVIKGSGELFF. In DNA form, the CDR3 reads TGCAGCGTTATCAAAGGGTCTGGGGAGCTGTTTTTT.

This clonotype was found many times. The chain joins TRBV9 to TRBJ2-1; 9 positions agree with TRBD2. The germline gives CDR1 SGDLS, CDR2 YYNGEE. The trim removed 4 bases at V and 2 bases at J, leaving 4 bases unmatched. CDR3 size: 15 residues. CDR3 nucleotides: TGTGCCAGCAGCTTCCAGCGGGAGGCCTACAATGAGCAGTTCTTC. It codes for CASSFQREAYNEQFF.

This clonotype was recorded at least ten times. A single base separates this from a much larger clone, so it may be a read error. The CDR3 nucleotides are TGTGCCAGCAGTTTAACGAGCTCTGGGGCCAACGTCCTGACTTTC. This translates into CASSLTSSGANVLTF. J is TRBJ2-6 and V is TRBV27; D is ambiguous. This CDR3 spans 15 amino acids. V was pared by 2 bases and J by 0 bases, with 5 bases between. Germline V CDR1 and CDR2: MNHEY, SMNVEV (reference sequence).

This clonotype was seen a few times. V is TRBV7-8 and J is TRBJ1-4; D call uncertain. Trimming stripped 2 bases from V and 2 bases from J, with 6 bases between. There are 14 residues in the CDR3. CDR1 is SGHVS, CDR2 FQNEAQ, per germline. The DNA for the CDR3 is TGTGCCAGCAGCTTACCTGATACTAATGAAAAACTGTTTTTT. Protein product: CASSLPDTNEKLFF.

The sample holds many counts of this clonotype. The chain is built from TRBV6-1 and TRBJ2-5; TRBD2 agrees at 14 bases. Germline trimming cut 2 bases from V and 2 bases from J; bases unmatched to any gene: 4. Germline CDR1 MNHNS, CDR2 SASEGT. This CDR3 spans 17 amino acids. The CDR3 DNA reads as TGTGCCAGCAGTGAAACGACTAGCGGGAGGGGTCAAGAGACCCAGTACTTC. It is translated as CASSETTSGRGQETQYF.